A selection of T cell receptor beta chains follows, all from one sample in a study of sequential checkpoint blockade in melanoma. Libraries were prepared by immunoSEQ multiplex PCR; TCRdb keeps only in-frame clonotypes and omits some of them. In the table there are about 9,600 clones, about 24% of which are singletons. Specimen: tumor tissue (inferred from file names), collected from a patient given nivolumab and ipilimumab in sequence. The receptors shown here come from a human donor with melanoma. Both conserved end residues are part of each CDR3. The D gene is left open where the match is weak. Not every row has a clone size; where given, it reads once, few, many or a size class.

CASSPGLAIGNEQFF	TGTGCCAGCAGCCCGGGACTAGCTATCGGCAATGAGCAGTTCTTC	few	TRBJ2-1	TRBD2	TRBV9
CASSLGLAGGIRELFF	TGCGCCAGCAGCCTAGGACTAGCGGGAGGCATCCGGGAGCTGTTTTTT	.	TRBJ2-2	TRBD2	TRBV5-1
CASSSGDSYEQYF	TGCGCCAGCAGCTCAGGGGACTCCTACGAGCAGTACTTC	few	TRBJ2-7	.	TRBV23-1
CASSLVGSLDHTEAFF	TGTGCCAGCAGCTTAGTTGGGTCTTTAGACCACACTGAAGCTTTCTTT	few	TRBJ1-1	.	TRBV11-3
CASSLTADPKTKYEQYF	TGTGCCAGCAGCTTAACGGCAGACCCCAAGACGAAGTACGAGCAGTACTTC	.	TRBJ2-7	.	TRBV7-1
CASSQDTGSGNTIYF	TGTGCCAGCAGCCAAGATACGGGTAGTGGAAACACCATATATTTT	.	TRBJ1-3	.	TRBV14
CASSGQRADNQPQHF	TGTGCCAGCAGCGGGCAGCGGGCAGATAATCAGCCCCAGCATTTT	few	TRBJ1-5	.	TRBV6-8
CASSMGPASGYTF	TGTGCCAGTAGTATGGGTCCCGCAAGTGGCTACACCTTC	.	TRBJ1-2	.	TRBV19
CASSLRDPGWEQYF	TGTGCCAGCAGTTTACGGGACCCCGGGTGGGAGCAGTACTTC	few	TRBJ2-7	.	TRBV28
CASSSTSGKMNEQFF	TGTGCCAGCAGCTCCACTAGCGGGAAAATGAATGAGCAGTTCTTC	.	TRBJ2-1	TRBD2	TRBV11-3
CASSFGQGAFGDTEAFF	TGCGCCAGCAGCTTTGGACAGGGGGCGTTTGGGGACACTGAAGCTTTCTTT	.	TRBJ1-1	TRBD1	TRBV5-1
CASSLGGTRGTDTQYF	TGCGCCAGCAGCTTGGGCGGGACTAGAGGCACAGATACGCAGTATTTT	.	TRBJ2-3	TRBD2	TRBV5-1
CASEGGNTEAFF	TGTGCCTCCGAGGGCGGGAACACTGAAGCTTTCTTT	.	TRBJ1-1	.	TRBV19
CASSPRLAANTGELFF	TGTGCCAGCTCCCCTCGACTAGCGGCGAACACCGGGGAGCTGTTTTTT	.	TRBJ2-2	TRBD2	TRBV18
CATSRDQTGTEAFF	TGTGCCACCAGCAGAGATCAGACGGGCACTGAAGCTTTCTTT	.	TRBJ1-1	.	TRBV15
CAISESVGALEQYF	TGTGCCATCAGTGAGTCTGTAGGGGCTTTAGAGCAGTACTTC	few	TRBJ2-7	.	TRBV10-3
CASSLGQGPYNEQFF	TGTGCCAGCAGCTTGGGGCAGGGTCCTTACAATGAGCAGTTCTTC	.	TRBJ2-1	.	TRBV11-3
CASSFDGGNTEAFF	TGCGCCAGCAGCTTTGATGGGGGGAACACTGAAGCTTTCTTT	.	TRBJ1-1	.	TRBV5-1
CATSRETIQGALDYGYTF	TGTGCCACCAGCAGAGAAACGATACAGGGGGCATTGGACTATGGCTACACCTTC	.	TRBJ1-2	TRBD1	TRBV15
CASSDPVGLAGGYTDTQYF	TGTGCCAGCAGTGACCCGGTGGGACTAGCGGGAGGATACACAGATACGCAGTATTTT	few	TRBJ2-3	TRBD2	TRBV6-8
CASSLGAVNQETQYF	TGTGCCAGCAGCTTGGGAGCGGTAAACCAAGAGACCCAGTACTTC	many	TRBJ2-5	.	TRBV11-3
CASSTTTSRDIQYF	TGTGCCAGTAGTACCACGACTAGCCGGGACATTCAGTACTTC	.	TRBJ2-4	TRBD2	TRBV19
CASSPPGYEQYF	TGTGCCAGCTCACCACCGGGGTACGAGCAGTACTTC	few	TRBJ2-7	.	TRBV18
CASSLRSGSSYNEQFF	TGTGCCAGTAGTCTCCGGAGCGGGAGCTCCTACAATGAGCAGTTCTTC	.	TRBJ2-1	TRBD2	TRBV19
CASSLNPGGNQPQHF	TGTGCCAGCAGCTTGAACCCCGGCGGCAATCAGCCCCAGCATTTT	many	TRBJ1-5	.	TRBV11-3
CASSLQATNTGELFF	TGTGCCAGCTCGTTACAGGCGACGAACACCGGGGAGCTGTTTTTT	.	TRBJ2-2	.	TRBV18
CASSVTGDGTDTQYF	TGTGCCAGCAGCGTCACAGGGGACGGGACAGATACGCAGTATTTT	.	TRBJ2-3	TRBD1	TRBV9
CASSPTPDRFEKLFF	TGTGCCAGTAGTCCGACCCCCGATCGCTTTGAAAAACTGTTTTTT	.	TRBJ1-4	.	TRBV19
CASSLGTGNTEAFF	TGTGCCAGCAGCTTAGGGACGGGGAACACTGAAGCTTTCTTT	many	TRBJ1-1	.	TRBV11-3
CASSVGRVNEQFF	TGTGCCAGCAGCGTAGGCAGGGTGAATGAGCAGTTCTTC	many	TRBJ2-1	.	TRBV9
CASRLGGIAYEQYF	TGTGCCAGCCGATTGGGGGGGATCGCCTACGAGCAGTACTTC	.	TRBJ2-7	TRBD2	TRBV18
CASRRGFRNEQFF	TGTGCCAGCAGGAGAGGGTTCCGGAATGAGCAGTTCTTC	many	TRBJ2-1	.	TRBV6-8
CASSHGSNTGELFF	TGTGCCAGCAGTCACGGATCGAACACCGGGGAGCTGTTTTTT	few	TRBJ2-2	.	TRBV11-3
CASSYSVGFLYEQYF	TGTGCCAGCAGTTACTCGGTGGGATTCCTATACGAGCAGTACTTC	few	TRBJ2-7	.	TRBV6-8
CASSYSDSPGGYTF	TGTGCCAGCAGTTACTCGGACAGCCCGGGCGGCTACACCTTC	.	TRBJ1-2	.	TRBV6-8
CASSITGTGNTEAFF	TGTGCCAGTAGTATCACCGGGACAGGGAACACTGAAGCTTTCTTT	few	TRBJ1-1	TRBD1	TRBV19
CASSLQGVRDTEAFF	TGCGCCAGCAGCTTGCAAGGGGTGAGGGACACTGAAGCTTTCTTT	.	TRBJ1-1	.	TRBV5-1
CASSPLWAGGDTGELFF	TGTGCCAGCAGCCCGCTTTGGGCAGGGGGAGACACCGGGGAGCTGTTTTTT	many	TRBJ2-2	TRBD1	TRBV6-8
CASSPGSSYEQYF	TGTGCCAGCAGTCCAGGGAGCTCCTACGAGCAGTACTTC	.	TRBJ2-7	.	TRBV14
CAWSVRDTYEQYF	TGTGCCTGGAGTGTTCGGGACACCTACGAGCAGTACTTC	.	TRBJ2-7	.	TRBV30
CASSPQGFETQYF	TGTGCCAGCAGTCCACAGGGGTTTGAGACCCAGTACTTC	.	TRBJ2-5	TRBD1	TRBV9
CASSAVSSYEKLFF	TGTGCCAGTAGTGCCGTTAGTTCTTACGAAAAACTGTTTTTT	.	TRBJ1-4	.	TRBV19
CASSSPRTSGRVETQYF	TGTGCCAGCAGTTCTCCCCGGACTAGCGGGAGGGTGGAGACCCAGTACTTC	.	TRBJ2-5	TRBD2	TRBV28
CSVPGLYNEQFF	TGCAGCGTTCCCGGACTTTACAATGAGCAGTTCTTC	few	TRBJ2-1	.	TRBV29-1